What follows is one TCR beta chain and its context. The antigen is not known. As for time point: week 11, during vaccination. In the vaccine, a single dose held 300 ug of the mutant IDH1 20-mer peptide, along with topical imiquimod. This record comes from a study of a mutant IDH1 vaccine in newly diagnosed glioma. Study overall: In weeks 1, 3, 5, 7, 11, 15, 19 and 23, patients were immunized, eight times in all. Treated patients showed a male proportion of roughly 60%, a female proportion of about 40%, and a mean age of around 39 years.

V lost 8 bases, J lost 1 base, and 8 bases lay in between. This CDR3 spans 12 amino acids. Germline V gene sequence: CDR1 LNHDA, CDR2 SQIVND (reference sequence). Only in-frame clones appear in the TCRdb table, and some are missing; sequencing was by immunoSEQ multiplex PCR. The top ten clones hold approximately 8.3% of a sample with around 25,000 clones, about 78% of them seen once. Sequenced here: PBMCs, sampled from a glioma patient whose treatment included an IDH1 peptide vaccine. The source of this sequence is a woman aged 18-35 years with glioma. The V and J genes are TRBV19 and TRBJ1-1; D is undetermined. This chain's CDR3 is CASSAGNTEAFF. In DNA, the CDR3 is TGTGCCAGTTCGGCAGGGAACACTGAAGCTTTCTTT.